In this sample, the clone carrying this T cell receptor beta chain turned up a few times. Each CDR3 protein is one row after TCRdb ran MiXCR on the RT-PCR reads. The sample contains almost 700,000 distinct CDR3 sequences, 14% of which appear only once. V was shortened by 7 bases and J by 0 bases, with 9 bases between the two germline ends. The germline V gene has CDR1 ENHRY and CDR2 SYGVKD. The CDR3 has 14 amino acids. This TCR came from a female donor in good health, serving as a healthy control. The source material was memory CD4+ T cells from blood. The V gene is TRBV10-3, the J gene TRBJ2-2, with D perhaps being TRBD1 or TRBD2 (5 bases each). The DNA for the CDR3 is TGTGCCATCATGAGGGACGCGAACACCGGGGAGCTGTTTTTT. It encodes CAIMRDANTGELFF.